One sample yielded the 13 T cell receptor beta chains listed below, sequenced in a study of T cell responses to AZD1222 COVID-19 vaccine. Sequencing used immunoSEQ multiplex PCR; TCRdb keeps in-frame clones, though not all of them. The table records 110,000 to 150,000 clones, roughly 92% of them present only once. The sequences come from peripheral blood, collected on day 0 of AZD1222 vaccination. The receptors originated from an adult in good health.

This chain uses TRBV5-1 with TRBJ1-3; no firm D call. CDR3 length equals 18 residues. The V end was cut by 0 bases, the J end by 0 bases, with 16 bases between. Germline V gene sequence: CDR1 SGHRS, CDR2 YFSETQ. Here the CDR3 DNA reads TGCGCCAGCAGCTTGGCCTGGGCAGGTTCGAGCTCTGGAAACACCATATATTTT. Protein product: CASSLAWAGSSSGNTIYF.

The chain employs TRBV7-4 and TRBJ1-4; D is undetermined. Germline V gives CDR1 SGHVT, CDR2 SQSDAQ. The length of the CDR3 is 15 residues. Deletions cut 3 bases from V and 0 bases from J, with 8 bases between. Here the CDR3 DNA reads TGTGCCAGCAGCTTGGACGGACCAACTAATGAAAAACTGTTTTTT. Translating it yields CASSLDGPTNEKLFF. Variable domain in full (rest from reference TRBV7-4 and TRBJ1-4): GAGVSQSPRYKVAKRGRDVALRCDSISGHVTLYWYRQTLGQGSEVLTYSQSDAQRDKSGRPSGRFSAERPERSVSTLKIQRTEQGDSAVYLCASSLDGPTNEKLFFGSGTQLSVL.

V and J are TRBV2 and TRBJ2-7; D remains ambiguous. Germline CDR1 and CDR2: SNHLY and FYNNEI. The ends were cut back, 6 bases at V and 2 bases at J, with 5 bases in the middle. This CDR3 is built from 11 residues. CDR3 DNA sequence: TGTGCCAGCAGAAACACCTACGAGCAGTACTTC. Translation: CASRNTYEQYF.

This sequence joins TRBV10-2 and TRBJ2-5, with TRBD2 matching over 8 bases. V shed 6 bases and J 4 bases; nucleotides not matched to a gene: 7. The CDR3 consists of 14 residues. Germline V gives CDR1 WSHSY, CDR2 SAAADI. In DNA, the CDR3 is TGCGCCAGCAGGAAAGGCCTAGCGGGAGAGACCCAGTACTTC. It yields the protein CASRKGLAGETQYF.

The V and J genes are TRBV12-3 or TRBV12-4 and TRBJ1-5, with TRBD1 matching over 8 bases. CDR3 length: 13 residues. The junction had 0 bases not matched to a gene; V was cut back by 6 bases and J by 2 bases. CDR3 nucleotide sequence: TGTGCCAGCAGACAGGGGGGCAATCAGCCCCAGCATTTT. Translating it yields CASRQGGNQPQHF.

The chain has TRBV24-1 and TRBJ2-3; 7 nucleotides match TRBD1. CDR1 is KGHDR and CDR2 is SFDVKD in the germline V gene. The CDR3 sequence is 16 residues long. V lost 4 bases and J lost 2; bases outside the gene matches: 8. Here the CDR3 reads CATSEPTGAFTDTQYF. CDR3 coding DNA: TGTGCCACCAGTGAACCAACAGGGGCCTTCACAGATACGCAGTATTTT.

This clone is judged medium-sized. The chain employs TRBV19 and TRBJ2-2, with D perhaps TRBD1 (6 bases). The CDR3 is 15 amino acids. Germline values: CDR1 LNHDA, CDR2 SQIVND (reference sequence). Trimming took 10 bases from V and 6 from J, leaving 21 bases between them. The CDR3 loop reads CATQTLQGEAGELFF. Written as DNA, the CDR3 is TGTGCCACCCAGACCCTACAGGGAGAGGCCGGGGAGCTGTTTTTT. Combining the CDR3 with reference TRBV19 and TRBJ2-2 gives the whole variable domain DGGITQSPKYLFRKEGQNVTLSCEQNLNHDAMYWYRQDPGQGLRLIYYSQIVNDFQKGDIAEGYSVSREKKESFPLTVTSAQKNPTAFYLCATQTLQGEAGELFFGEGSRLTVL.

This clone was observed a handful of times. The chain is built from TRBV20-1 and TRBJ2-5, with D tentatively TRBD2 (5 bases). Germline CDR1 reads DFQATT; CDR2 reads SNEGSKA (reference sequence). This CDR3 comprises 11 residues. Trimming removed 1 base from V and 7 bases from J, with 7 bases in between. The CDR3 is CSARVGGTQYF. Here the CDR3 DNA reads TGCAGTGCTAGAGTCGGAGGGACCCAGTACTTC.

This sequence joins TRBV27 and TRBJ1-1, with D unresolved. Germline CDR1 and CDR2: MNHEY and SMNVEV (reference sequence). The V end was cut by 0 bases, the J end by 0 bases, with 11 bases between. The CDR3 runs 16 residues. CDR3 DNA: TGTGCCAGCAGTTTATCGGGTCTACGCATGAACACTGAAGCTTTCTTT. It specifies CASSLSGLRMNTEAFF.

The chain is built from TRBV5-1 and TRBJ2-5, with 8 positions matching TRBD1. CDR3 length: 15 residues. V trimming: 0 bases; J trimming: 4 bases; junction bases outside the gene matches: 5. Germline V gene data show CDR1 as SGHRS and CDR2 as YFSETQ. In nucleotides, the CDR3 is TGCGCCAGCAGCTTGGACAGGGGGAAGGGAGAGACCCAGTACTTC. Residues: CASSLDRGKGETQYF. Together with reference TRBV5-1 and TRBJ2-5, the CDR3 gives the full variable domain: KAGVTQTPRYLIKTRGQQVTLSCSPISGHRSVSWYQQTPGQGLQFLFEYFSETQRNKGNFPGRFSGRQFSNSRSEMNVSTLELGDSALYLCASSLDRGKGETQYFGPGTRLLVL.

This clone was detected once. CDR3 coding DNA: TGTGCCACCCAGGTCGCGGGAGAGGGCACAGATACGCAGTATTTT. It encodes CATQVAGEGTDTQYF. The chain joins TRBV10-3 to TRBJ2-3; 7 nucleotides align to TRBD2. The CDR3 is 15 residues long. Trimming took 10 bases from V and 1 from J; bases not matched to a gene: 11. Looked up from germline, CDR1 is ENHRY and CDR2 is SYGVKD.

The chain carries TRBV6-5 and TRBJ2-5; D is undetermined. From germline, CDR1 is MNHEY and CDR2 SVGAGI. Trimming shortened V by 7 bases and J by 2 bases, and 17 bases separated the two germline ends. The CDR3 has 15 residues. Here the CDR3 DNA reads TGTGCCAGCAAACCAGACTGGAGTTCACAAGAGACCCAGTACTTC. It codes for CASKPDWSSQETQYF.

This clone appeared a few times. This sample includes further DNA sequences coding for the same CDR3. For the CDR3, the DNA is TGTGCCAGCAGTTTTGGGGGCACTGAAGCTTTCTTT. Protein sequence: CASSFGGTEAFF. The chain is built from TRBV12-3 or TRBV12-4 and TRBJ1-1, with a possible D match to TRBD1 (5 bases). CDR3 length: 12 amino acids. The V and J ends lost 3 bases and 4 bases respectively, with 6 bases between them.